The clone carrying this T cell receptor beta chain was observed a few times. What it binds is unknown. The entry originates in a study of T-cell memory formation after mild COVID-19. Notes on the study in general: Pre-infection memory showed some responding clones, and this suggested that cross-reactive memory joined. Day 15 to 85 contracting clones showed balanced CD4/CD8; later expanders leaned CD4+. Shrinking CD4+ clones resided mostly in CM and EM, and CD8+ ones in EMRA.

5'RACE with constant-segment primers built TCRalpha and TCRbeta cDNA libraries with UMIs. TCRdb itself ran the 5' RACE reads through MiXCR, one entry per CDR3 protein. The table lists around 410,000 distinct CDR3 sequences, 20% to 30% of them singletons. Trimming left V 5 bases short and J 1 base short, with 15 bases between. Germline CDR1 SGHDT, CDR2 YYEEEE. The CDR3 consists of 15 residues. The sequence was obtained from an adult woman who had mild COVID-19 (a few samples of this study predate the infection). Cell type and time point are not known. Sequencing input: PBMCs or a T cell subset sorted from them (not recorded which). V usage is TRBV5-6 and J usage is TRBJ1-1; possibly TRBD1 for D (6 bases). CDR3 region: CASSPVSGENTEAFF. CDR3 DNA sequence: TGTGCCAGCAGTCCCGTATCAGGGGAGAACACTGAAGCTTTCTTT. Based on the CDR3 plus reference TRBV5-6 and TRBJ1-1, the full variable domain is DAGVTQSPTHLIKTRGQQVTLRCSPKSGHDTVSWYQQALGQGPQFIFQYYEEEERQRGNFPDRFSGHQFPNYSSELNVNALLLGDSALYLCASSPVSGENTEAFFGQGTRLTVV.